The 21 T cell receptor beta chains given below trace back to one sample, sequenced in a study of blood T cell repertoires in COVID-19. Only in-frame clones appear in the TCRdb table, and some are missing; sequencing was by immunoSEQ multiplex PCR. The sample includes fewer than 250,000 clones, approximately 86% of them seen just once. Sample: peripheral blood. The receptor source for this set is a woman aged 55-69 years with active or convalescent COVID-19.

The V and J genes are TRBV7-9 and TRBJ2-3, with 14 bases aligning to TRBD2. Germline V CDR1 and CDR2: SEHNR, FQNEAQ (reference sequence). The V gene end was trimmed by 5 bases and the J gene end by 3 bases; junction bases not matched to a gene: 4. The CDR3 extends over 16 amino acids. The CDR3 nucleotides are TGTGCCAGCAGCCGCGGACTAGCGGGAGGTACAGATACGCAGTATTTT. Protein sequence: CASSRGLAGGTDTQYF.

CDR3: CASSPLGQGAWGYTF. CDR3 nucleotides: TGTGCCAGCAGCCCCCTGGGACAGGGGGCCTGGGGCTACACCTTC. The rearrangement links TRBV3-1 (or the pseudogene TRBV3-2) to TRBJ1-2, with 12 positions matching TRBD1. After removal of 4 bases from V and 8 bases from J, the junction contained 8 bases not matched to a gene. Per the germline V gene, CDR1 is LGHDT and CDR2 is YNNKEL (reference sequence). The CDR3 has 15 residues.

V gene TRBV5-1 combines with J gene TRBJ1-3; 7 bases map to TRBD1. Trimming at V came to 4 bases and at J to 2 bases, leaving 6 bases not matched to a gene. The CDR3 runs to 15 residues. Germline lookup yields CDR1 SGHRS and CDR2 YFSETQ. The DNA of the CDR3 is TGCGCCAGCAGCAAAACAGGGGCTCCTGGAAACACCATATATTTT. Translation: CASSKTGAPGNTIYF.

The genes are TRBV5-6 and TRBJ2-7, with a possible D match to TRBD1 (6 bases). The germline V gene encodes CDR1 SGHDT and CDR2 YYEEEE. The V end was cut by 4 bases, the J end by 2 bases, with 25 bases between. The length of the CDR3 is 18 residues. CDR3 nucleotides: TGTGCCAGCAGCCAGTCCCGGGGCCTACAGGGAGCCACCTACGAGCAGTACGTC. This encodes CASSQSRGLQGATYEQYV.

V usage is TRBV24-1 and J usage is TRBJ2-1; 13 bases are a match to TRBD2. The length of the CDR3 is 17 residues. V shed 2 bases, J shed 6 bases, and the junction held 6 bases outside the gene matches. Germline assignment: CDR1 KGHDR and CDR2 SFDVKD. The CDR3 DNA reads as TGTGCCACCAGTGATTCTAAACTAGCGGGAGGGCTCAATGAGCAGTTCTTC. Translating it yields CATSDSKLAGGLNEQFF.

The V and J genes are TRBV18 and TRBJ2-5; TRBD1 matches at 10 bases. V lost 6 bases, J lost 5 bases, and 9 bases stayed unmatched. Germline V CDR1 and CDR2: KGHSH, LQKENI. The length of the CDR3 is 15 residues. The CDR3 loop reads CASSTQTGGEETQYF. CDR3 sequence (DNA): TGTGCCAGCTCTACCCAGACAGGGGGCGAGGAGACCCAGTACTTC.

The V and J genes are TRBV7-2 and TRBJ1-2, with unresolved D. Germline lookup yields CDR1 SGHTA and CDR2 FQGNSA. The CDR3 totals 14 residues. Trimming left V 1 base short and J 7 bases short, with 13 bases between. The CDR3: CASSLEPSTSGYTF. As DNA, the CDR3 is TGTGCCAGCAGCTTAGAACCGTCTACGAGTGGCTACACCTTC.

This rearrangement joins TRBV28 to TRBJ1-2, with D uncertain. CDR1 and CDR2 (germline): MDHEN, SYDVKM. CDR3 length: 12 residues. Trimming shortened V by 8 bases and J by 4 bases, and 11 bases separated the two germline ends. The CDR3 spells CASLRGSYGYTF. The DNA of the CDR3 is TGTGCCAGCTTGCGAGGTTCCTATGGCTACACCTTC.

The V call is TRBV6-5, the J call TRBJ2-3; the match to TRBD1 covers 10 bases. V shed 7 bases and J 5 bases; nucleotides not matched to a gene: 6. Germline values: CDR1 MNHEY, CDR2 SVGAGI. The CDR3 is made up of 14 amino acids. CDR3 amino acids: CASNLDRGGDTQYF. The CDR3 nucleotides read TGTGCCAGCAACCTGGACAGGGGGGGAGATACGCAGTATTTT.

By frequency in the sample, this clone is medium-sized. CDR3 sequence reads: CASILGQSETQYF. CDR3 in DNA: TGTGCCAGCATCCTGGGACAGTCGGAGACCCAGTACTTC. The chain carries TRBV12-3 or TRBV12-4 and TRBJ2-5, with 7 bases lining up with TRBD1. This CDR3 has 13 residues. Trimming removed 7 bases from V and 5 bases from J; junction bases left unmatched: 7.

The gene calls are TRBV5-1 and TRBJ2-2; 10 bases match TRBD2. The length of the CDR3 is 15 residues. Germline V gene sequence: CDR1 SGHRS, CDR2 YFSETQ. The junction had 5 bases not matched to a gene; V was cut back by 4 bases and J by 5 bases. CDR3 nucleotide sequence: TGCGCCAGCAGCCCGGGACTAGCGAGGACCGGGGAGCTGTTTTTT. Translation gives CASSPGLARTGELFF.

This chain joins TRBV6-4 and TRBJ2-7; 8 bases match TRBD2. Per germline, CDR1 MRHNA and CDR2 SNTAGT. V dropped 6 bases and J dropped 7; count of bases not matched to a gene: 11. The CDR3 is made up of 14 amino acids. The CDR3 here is CASSLGGSGIEQYF. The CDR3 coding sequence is TGTGCCAGCAGCCTGGGAGGTAGCGGGATTGAGCAGTACTTC.

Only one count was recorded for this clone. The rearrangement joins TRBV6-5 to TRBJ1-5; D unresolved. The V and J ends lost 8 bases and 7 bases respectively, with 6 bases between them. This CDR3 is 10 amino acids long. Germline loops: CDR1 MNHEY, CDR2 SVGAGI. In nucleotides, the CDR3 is TGTGCCAGCTCTAGGCAGCCCCAGCATTTT. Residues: CASSRQPQHF.

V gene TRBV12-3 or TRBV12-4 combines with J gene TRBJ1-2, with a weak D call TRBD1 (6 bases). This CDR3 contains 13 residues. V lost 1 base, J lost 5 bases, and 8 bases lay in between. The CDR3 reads CASSLVGAYGYTF. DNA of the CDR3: TGTGCCAGCAGTTTAGTGGGGGCGTATGGCTACACCTTC.

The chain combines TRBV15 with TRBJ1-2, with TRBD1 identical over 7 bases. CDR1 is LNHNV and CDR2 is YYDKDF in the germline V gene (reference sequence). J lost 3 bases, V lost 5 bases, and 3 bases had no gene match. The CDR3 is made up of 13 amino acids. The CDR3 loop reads CATSADRDYGYTF. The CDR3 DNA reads TGTGCCACCAGCGCAGACAGGGACTATGGCTACACCTTC.

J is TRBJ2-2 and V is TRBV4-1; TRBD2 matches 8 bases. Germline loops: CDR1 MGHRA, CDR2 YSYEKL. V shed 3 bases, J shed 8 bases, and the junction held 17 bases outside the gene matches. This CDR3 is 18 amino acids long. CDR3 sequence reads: CASSHPSVAGGLKGELFF. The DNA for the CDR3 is TGCGCCAGCAGCCACCCCTCGGTGGCGGGGGGTTTGAAAGGGGAGCTGTTTTTT.

The CDR3, as DNA: TGCGCCAGCAGCTTGAGGGCCGGGACTACAGACACAGATACGCAGTATTTT. Translation gives CASSLRAGTTDTDTQYF. The V call is TRBV5-1, the J call TRBJ2-3; 7 positions match TRBD2. The J segment lost 2 bases and the V segment lost 1 base, leaving 10 bases of the junction unmatched. CDR3 length: 17 amino acids. From germline, CDR1 is SGHRS and CDR2 YFSETQ. Full variable domain (remainder filled in from reference TRBV5-1 and TRBJ2-3): KAGVTQTPRYLIKTRGQQVTLSCSPISGHRSVSWYQQTPGQGLQFLFEYFSETQRNKGNFPGRFSGRQFSNSRSEMNVSTLELGDSALYLCASSLRAGTTDTDTQYFGPGTRLTVL.

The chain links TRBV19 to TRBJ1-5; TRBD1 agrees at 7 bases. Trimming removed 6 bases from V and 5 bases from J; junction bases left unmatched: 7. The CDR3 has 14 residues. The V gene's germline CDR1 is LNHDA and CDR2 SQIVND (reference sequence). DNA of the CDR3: TGTGCCAGTAGACGGGGACAGCGTTATCAGCCCCAGCATTTT. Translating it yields CASRRGQRYQPQHF.

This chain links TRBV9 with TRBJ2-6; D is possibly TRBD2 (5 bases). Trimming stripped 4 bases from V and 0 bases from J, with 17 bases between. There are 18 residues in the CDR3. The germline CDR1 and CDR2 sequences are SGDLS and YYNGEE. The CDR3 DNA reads TGTGCCAGCAGCAGCAGTGCGGGCAGAAACTCTGGGGCCAACGTCCTGACTTTC. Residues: CASSSSAGRNSGANVLTF.

The CDR3 region is CASSLSGSEKLFF. DNA of the CDR3: TGTGCCAGCAGCTTATCCGGGAGTGAAAAACTGTTTTTT. The chain is built from TRBV7-9 and TRBJ1-4; the D is unclear. Germline assignment: CDR1 SEHNR and CDR2 FQNEAQ (reference sequence). V lost 2 bases to trimming and J lost 7 bases, with 8 bases between them. This CDR3 region has 13 residues.

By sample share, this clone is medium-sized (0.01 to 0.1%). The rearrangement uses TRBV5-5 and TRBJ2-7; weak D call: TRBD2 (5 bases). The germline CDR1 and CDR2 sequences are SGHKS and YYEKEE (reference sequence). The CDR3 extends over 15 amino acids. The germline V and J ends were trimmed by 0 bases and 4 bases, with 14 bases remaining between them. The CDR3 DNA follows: TGTGCCAGCAGCTTGGGAATCCGCTCGGGATACGAGCAGTACGTC. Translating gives CASSLGIRSGYEQYV.